Only one count was recorded for the clone carrying this T cell receptor (beta chain). This CDR3 contains 15 residues. CDR1 is SGHRS and CDR2 is YFSETQ in the germline V gene. Trimming removed 2 bases from V and 2 bases from J; junction bases left unmatched: 3. The data derive from a study of siplizumab effects on memory and regulatory T cells. The data were produced by immunoSEQ multiplex PCR, yet TCRdb's version contains in-frame clones alone and is incomplete. The sample shows under 130,000 clones, around 93% of them seen only once. The receptor comes from a human donor in good health. The rearrangement uses TRBV5-1 and TRBJ2-1; 8 bases are shared with TRBD2. Sample: CD4+ T cells sorted from blood. CDR3 region: CASSFIAGPYNEQFF. The CDR3 coding sequence is TGCGCCAGCAGCTTCATAGCGGGGCCCTACAATGAGCAGTTCTTC.